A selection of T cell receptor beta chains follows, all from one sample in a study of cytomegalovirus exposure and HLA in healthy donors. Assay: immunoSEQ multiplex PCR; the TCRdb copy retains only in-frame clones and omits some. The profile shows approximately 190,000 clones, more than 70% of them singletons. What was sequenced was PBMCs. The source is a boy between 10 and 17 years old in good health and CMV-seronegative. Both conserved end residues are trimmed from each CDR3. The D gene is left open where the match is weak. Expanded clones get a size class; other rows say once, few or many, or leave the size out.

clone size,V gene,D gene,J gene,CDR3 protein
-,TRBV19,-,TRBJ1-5,ASAGRQGNQPQH
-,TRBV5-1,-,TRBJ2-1,ASSFGVREQF
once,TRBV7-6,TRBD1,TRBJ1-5,ASSLGDREHQPQH
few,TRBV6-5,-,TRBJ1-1,ASSYRGRMNTEAF
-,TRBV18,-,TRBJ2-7,ASSPGQLYEQY
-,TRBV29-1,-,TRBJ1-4,SVPGHPTNEKLF
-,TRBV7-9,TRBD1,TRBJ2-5,ASSAEGGQGAQY
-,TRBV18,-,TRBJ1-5,ASSPVGGGNQPQH
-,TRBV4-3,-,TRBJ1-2,ASSQNTGWRRNGYT
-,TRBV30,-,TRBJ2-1,AWSVGYQGYNEQF